The T cell receptor (beta chain) under discussion was sequenced for a study of T cell repertoires in cytomegalovirus infection. Across the whole study: CMV infection and matching HLA type were both indicated by public TCR beta signatures.

Study findings and constraints: Clonotypes of TCR beta that were HLA-C-restricted and CMV-specific dominated the ex vivo response. Accumulated public TCR beta family frequency recognized individuals carrying CMV together with the relevant HLA.

The CDR3 consists of 15 residues. In germline, CDR1 is MNHNY, CDR2 SVGAGI (reference sequence). The J segment lost 3 bases and the V segment lost 6 bases, leaving 6 bases of the junction unmatched. TCRdb re-called the reads through MiXCR, storing one row per CDR3 protein. In the table there are around 450,000 distinct CDR3 sequences, 25% to 40% of which are singletons. Only a few counts were recorded for this clonotype. The antigen is undetermined. The sequence derives from a human donor in good health (CMV status not recorded). Some clones in this sample may be carry-over from other donors' samples. Input material: PBMCs. The chain couples TRBV6-6 to TRBJ1-5; TRBD1 agrees at 9 bases. The CDR3 loop is CASRADRGPNQPQHF. The CDR3 bases are TGTGCCAGCAGAGCGGACAGGGGACCCAATCAGCCCCAGCATTTT.